The sequence of this TCR beta chain was determined in a study of T cells in Graves' hyperthyroidism and ophthalmopathy (dated by TCRdb to about 2019). Regarding the complete study: Peripheral blood samples were taken at initial diagnosis, before any treatment was given. A discovery cohort of roughly 96 patients, about 44 with Graves' ophthalmopathy and roughly 59 with stable Graves' hyperthyroidism, was used to find distinguishing TCR V-J signatures. The study also compared thyroid tissue and blood T-cell repertoires from roughly 6 Graves' hyperthyroidism patients. The 100 discovery patients were divided at random into training and test sets in a 7:3 ratio. After blood sampling, hyperthyroidism patients were treated with methimazole at a starting dose of 30 mg daily, and ophthalmopathy patients were treated with high-dose intravenous methylprednisolone. The paper describes TCR Vbeta CDR3 sequencing of around 140 peripheral blood samples, made up of about 41 ophthalmopathy patients, more than 70 hyperthyroidism patients and roughly 17 progressor patients. Prospective prediction of ophthalmopathy was tested in an independent validation cohort consisting of about 19 hyperthyroidism patients and 15 or so patients who later progressed to ophthalmopathy.

Hyperthyroidism patients were aged 18 to 65 years and newly diagnosed, with disease duration of less than 2 months. Patients with uncontrolled infections, other autoimmune diseases, pregnancy or lactation were excluded. Diagnoses were established on the basis of clinical symptoms, serum thyroxine and TRAb, thyroid ultrasound, and orbital computed tomography. For progressor patients, blood was drawn at the first diagnosis of hyperthyroidism, before any ophthalmopathy symptoms had appeared. PBMCs were separated from roughly 9.3 ml of fresh peripheral blood using Ficoll-Paque density gradient centrifugation. Patients classed as progressors first received a Graves' hyperthyroidism diagnosis and then went on to develop ophthalmopathy during follow-up. Total RNA was extracted using Trizol reagent, and RNA quality was assessed on an Agilent 2100 Bioanalyzer. The CDR3 runs 15 residues from the cysteine to the phenylalanine. Only the CDR3 DNA stays, 45 bases, in frame from base 1. Based on the germline V gene, the CDR1 and CDR2 sequences are MGHRA and YSYEKL. V is cut by 0 bases and J by 6 bases, and the space between the germline ends is 11 bases.

Of note for this clonotype: Its antigen specificity is not known. Per-nucleotide qualities are absent, and no much larger clonotype sits a single base away.

The TCR beta CDR3 regions were amplified from the RNA transcripts. A first-round RT-PCR of the TCR CDR3 used the HTBI primer set with the Qiagen OneStep RT-PCR kit. Libraries were constructed in a second round of multiplex PCR, after which size selection and purification were carried out. Libraries were sequenced paired-end with 100 bp reads on an Illumina HiSeq2000. Per the authors' processing: SOAPnuke was used to process the raw data, throwing out any read that contained adapters or uncalled bases, had a mean Phred below 15, or lacked an exact constant-primer or identifier match. COPE v1.2.5 was used to merge high-quality paired reads, and clonotypes were defined as unique nucleotide sequences. Clonotypes were aligned to IMGT TRBV, TRBD and TRBJ reference segments using MiTCR v1.1. The analysis was restricted to V-J combinations with a frequency above 0.0001, which together covered 99.2% of the repertoires. A TCS score was defined as the ratio of F50 (clonal expansion) to E x V (chaos), with BLOSUM62-based TCRdist applied between CDR3 peptides within each V-J. Welch's t-statistics and random forest reduced 514 V-J features to roughly 13, which were used in a naive Bayes classifier (R e1071). TCRdb handled the public reads itself, with Q25 trimming in fastp and clone calling in MiXCR, and kept productive beta chains. Here each entry gathers all rows of one CDR3 protein and keeps the most common genes and DNA. TCRdb, not the original authors, processed these V and J calls. The sample table holds some 600,000 distinct CDR3 sequences, of which about 14% were seen once. The biggest ten clones account for almost 6% of the sample.

The full study reports these points: A model built on a 13 V-J signature distinguished ophthalmopathy from stable hyperthyroidism, reaching around 88% sensitivity and around 81% specificity in cross-validation and 80%/75% in testing. Sample size was not statistically predetermined, and investigators were not blinded to group allocation. During validation, the model predicted progression to ophthalmopathy a median of about 5.9 months ahead of onset, with approximately 70% sensitivity and roughly 75% specificity. Most expanded thyroid clonotypes (frequency above 0.001) were also found in blood, which suggests that blood repertoires may mirror thyroid immune responses.

In this chain, TRBV4-1 is recombined with TRBJ2-2; the D call is possibly TRBD1 or TRBD2, each sharing 5 bases. The TCR sequence derives from a woman between 25 and 40 years old with Graves' hyperthyroidism that later progressed to Graves' ophthalmopathy. The sample comprised blood. CDR3 sequence: CASSQEGTVPGELFF. The DNA is TGCGCCAGCAGCCAAGAGGGGACGGTCCCCGGGGAGCTGTTTTTT.